This T cell receptor beta chain was sequenced in a study of shared clonotypes between healthy human individuals. Study-level information: Three plates each covered CD4 naive and memory; CD8 naive two, CD8 memory one. Notes on the study in general: Depth was large, yet rarefaction showed that sorted-subset sequencing was incomplete.

The germline V and J ends were trimmed by 0 bases and 3 bases, with 12 bases remaining between them. Germline V CDR1 and CDR2: SGDLS, YYNGEE. This CDR3 spans 15 amino acids. Notes on this clone: What it binds is unknown.

At a deep level, the assay was run. Produced via immunoSEQ multiplex PCR; TCRdb's table is partial and in-frame only. The table has 1.4 million to 1.5 million clones, roughly 96% seen once. The V gene is TRBV9, the J gene TRBJ1-2, with TRBD1 as a possible D gene (5 bases). This clonotype originated in a man aged 25 to 40 in good health. Sample: naive CD4+ T cells sorted from blood. Subset defined: CD45RA+ positively selected. The CDR3, as DNA: TGTGCCAGCAGCGTAGCAGAAGGGGATTACTATGGCTACACCTTC. Its translation: CASSVAEGDYYGYTF. Combining the CDR3 with reference TRBV9 and TRBJ1-2 gives the whole variable domain DSGVTQTPKHLITATGQRVTLRCSPRSGDLSVYWYQQSLDQGLQFLIQYYNGEERAKGNILERFSAQQFPDLHSELNLSSLELGDSALYFCASSVAEGDYYGYTFGSGTRLTVV.